The 27 T cell receptor beta chains in this list originate from one sample, sequenced in a study of cytomegalovirus exposure and HLA in healthy donors. Researchers ran the PCR with 60 Vbeta and 13 Jbeta primers. This table comes from immunoSEQ multiplex PCR, and its TCRdb copy is limited to in-frame clones, with some not included. Here the sample spans 150,000 to 200,000 clones, around 75% being singletons. Sequenced sample: PBMCs. These receptors were collected from a woman aged 25 to 39 in good health and CMV-seronegative.

The chain has TRBV6-5 and TRBJ1-2, with a tentative D call TRBD1 (6 bases). Germline loops: CDR1 MNHEY, CDR2 SVGAGI. The CDR3 runs to 14 residues. The ends were cut back, 5 bases at V and 6 bases at J, with 16 bases in the middle. In DNA form, the CDR3 reads TGTGCCAGCAGTCAACCTACAGGGCCCCATGGCTACACCTTC. Its protein is CASSQPTGPHGYTF.

This chain joins TRBV7-9 and TRBJ2-1, with TRBD1 as a possible D gene (6 bases). Trimming shortened V by 2 bases and J by 8 bases, and 19 bases separated the two germline ends. Germline V gene data show CDR1 as SEHNR and CDR2 as FQNEAQ (reference sequence). CDR3 size: 16 residues. The CDR3 DNA reads TGTGCCAGCAGCTTATCGTTTCAGGGGCCAATTGATGAGCAGTTCTTC. Amino acid sequence: CASSLSFQGPIDEQFF.

This clone has only a few counts. The chain joins TRBV19 to TRBJ1-5; 9 bases align to TRBD1. Germline V gene data show CDR1 as LNHDA and CDR2 as SQIVND (reference sequence). This CDR3 spans 15 amino acids. V lost 7 bases to trimming and J lost 3 bases; unmatched junction nucleotides: 7. The CDR3 protein is CASKIRDRDNQPQHF. The DNA for the CDR3 is TGTGCCAGTAAAATAAGGGACAGGGACAATCAGCCCCAGCATTTT.

The genes are TRBV5-1 and TRBJ2-2; 9 bases fit TRBD2. Germline CDR1 is SGHRS and CDR2 is YFSETQ. The length of the CDR3 is 15 residues. V was clipped by 0 bases and J by 5 bases; unmatched bases: 2. The CDR3 region is CASSLVAGVTGELFF. The CDR3 nucleotides are TGCGCCAGCAGCTTGGTAGCGGGGGTTACCGGGGAGCTGTTTTTT.

The chain employs TRBV5-4 and TRBJ2-5; D uncertain. Germline V CDR1 and CDR2: SGHNT, YYREEE (reference sequence). V gave up 1 base and J gave up 2 bases, with 9 bases separating them. The CDR3 has 14 amino acids. As DNA, the CDR3 is TGTGCCAGCAGCTTGTACGGAGTACAAGAGACCCAGTACTTC. The encoded protein is CASSLYGVQETQYF.

The gene calls are TRBV5-4 and TRBJ1-6, with unresolved D. The CDR3 has 14 residues. Germline V gene data show CDR1 as SGHNT and CDR2 as YYREEE (reference sequence). V was pared by 4 bases and J by 7 bases, with 12 bases between. Here the CDR3 reads CASSPGSGNSPLHF. Written as DNA, the CDR3 is TGTGCCAGCAGCCCTGGTTCGGGAAATTCACCCCTCCACTTT. The variable domain in full, completed from reference TRBV5-4 and TRBJ1-6, reads ETGVTQSPTHLIKTRGQQVTLRCSSQSGHNTVSWYQQALGQGPQFIFQYYREEENGRGNFPPRFSGLQFPNYSSELNVNALELDDSALYLCASSPGSGNSPLHFGNGTRLTVT.

There are a few counts of this clone. The V and J genes are TRBV15 and TRBJ1-2; a weak D match, TRBD1 (6 bases). From germline, CDR1 is LNHNV and CDR2 YYDKDF (reference sequence). The CDR3 contains 15 residues. Deletions cut 3 bases from V and 5 bases from J, with 16 bases between. In nucleotides, the CDR3 is TGTGCCACCAGCAGGATTGGGACGGGGACATATGGCTACACCTTC. Protein sequence: CATSRIGTGTYGYTF.

The chain recombines TRBV5-1 with TRBJ2-5; 8 nucleotides match TRBD2. After removal of 1 base from V and 1 base from J, the junction contained 3 bases not matched to a gene. This CDR3 region has 15 residues. The germline gives CDR1 SGHRS, CDR2 YFSETQ. DNA for the CDR3: TGCGCCAGCAGCTTGCCGGGGGGGGTCCAAGAGACCCAGTACTTC. Protein product: CASSLPGGVQETQYF. Complete variable domain (other parts from reference TRBV5-1 and TRBJ2-5): KAGVTQTPRYLIKTRGQQVTLSCSPISGHRSVSWYQQTPGQGLQFLFEYFSETQRNKGNFPGRFSGRQFSNSRSEMNVSTLELGDSALYLCASSLPGGVQETQYFGPGTRLLVL.

The rearrangement joins TRBV29-1 to TRBJ1-2; TRBD1 matches at 9 bases. There are 14 residues in the CDR3. Unmatched junction bases numbered 8, after V lost 3 bases and J lost 6 bases. Germline lookup yields CDR1 SQVTM and CDR2 ANQGSEA. The CDR3 bases are TGCAGCGTTGAGGCGGACAGGGGAGGCCATGGCTACACCTTC. It translates to CSVEADRGGHGYTF.

The rearrangement uses TRBV19 and TRBJ2-5; tentative D call: TRBD2 (5 bases). The better agreement between TRBJ2-7 and the DNA end casts doubt on the J call. CDR1 is LNHDA, CDR2 SQIVND, per germline (reference sequence). This CDR3 region has 11 residues. This CDR3 is CATLLGGEQYF. CDR3 DNA: TGTGCCACCTTGCTTGGAGGCGAGCAGTACTTC.

There are a few counts of this clone. This chain connects TRBV2 to TRBJ1-4; TRBD1 is a possible D gene (5 bases). Germline V gene data show CDR1 as SNHLY and CDR2 as FYNNEI. The V end was cut by 5 bases, the J end by 1 base, with 17 bases between. The CDR3 is 17 residues long. CDR3 sequence: CASSSTGVVGTNEKLFF. In nucleotides, the CDR3 is TGTGCCAGCAGTTCGACGGGGGTAGTAGGAACTAATGAAAAACTGTTTTTT. The variable domain in full, with the rest retrieved from reference TRBV2 and TRBJ1-4, is EPEVTQTPSHQVTQMGQEVILRCVPISNHLYFYWYRQILGQKVEFLVSFYNNEISEKSEIFDDQFSVERPDGSNFTLKIRSTKLEDSAMYFCASSSTGVVGTNEKLFFGSGTQLSVL.

Comments on this clone: This specimen includes other DNA sequences encoding the same CDR3. The gene calls are TRBV20-1 and TRBJ2-7; D is uncertain. The V and J ends lost 0 bases and 3 bases respectively, with 3 bases between them. Germline-derived CDR1 and CDR2 are DFQATT and SNEGSKA (reference sequence). The CDR3 is 11 residues long. CDR3 nucleotide sequence: TGCAGTGCTAGAGATCTCTACGAGCAGTACTTC. Its protein product is CSARDLYEQYF.

This clone was seen many times. The V call is TRBV6-4, the J call TRBJ2-3, with 11 bases aligning to TRBD2. The CDR3 is made up of 15 amino acids. The V gene end was trimmed by 3 bases and the J gene end by 3 bases; junction bases not matched to a gene: 2. Germline CDR1 MRHNA, CDR2 SNTAGT. Here the CDR3 DNA reads TGTGCCAGCAGTGAGACTAGCGGGAAAACAGATACGCAGTATTTT. It translates to CASSETSGKTDTQYF.

The rearrangement links TRBV4-3 to TRBJ2-6; 7 bases match TRBD1. CDR3 length: 16 residues. The J segment lost 2 bases and the V segment lost 3 bases, leaving 4 bases of the junction unmatched. The germline V gene has CDR1 LGHNA and CDR2 YSLEER. The CDR3: CASSHKTGTGANVLTF. The CDR3 DNA reads as TGCGCCAGCAGCCACAAGACAGGGACTGGGGCCAACGTCCTGACTTTC.

The gene calls are TRBV30 and TRBJ2-7; D possibly corresponds to TRBD1 (5 bases). The germline gives CDR1 GTSNPN, CDR2 SVGIG (reference sequence). V lost 0 bases to trimming and J lost 1 base, with 19 bases between them. The CDR3 extends over 17 amino acids. CDR3 sequence (DNA): TGTGCCTGGAGTGTACTCGGGTCAGGGCCTTATTCCTACGAGCAGTACTTC. Encoded protein: CAWSVLGSGPYSYEQYF.

This rearrangement joins TRBV5-1 to TRBJ1-1, with D possibly TRBD1 on 5 matching bases. V was trimmed by 5 bases and J by 1 base, leaving 12 bases between them. The CDR3 extends over 14 amino acids. Germline V gene sequence: CDR1 SGHRS, CDR2 YFSETQ. CDR3 DNA sequence: TGCGCCAGCAGGGTGGTGGGGCAGAACACTGAAGCTTTCTTT. Translated, it gives CASRVVGQNTEAFF.

This CDR3 reads CASSLALGADTEAFF. DNA of the CDR3: TGTGCCAGCAGCTTGGCCTTGGGGGCGGACACTGAAGCTTTCTTT. V gene TRBV5-4 combines with J gene TRBJ1-1, with a tentative D call TRBD1 (6 bases). This CDR3 is 15 amino acids long. Germline CDR1 and CDR2: SGHNT and YYREEE (reference sequence). V shed 0 bases and J shed 3 bases, with 12 bases lying between them.

CDR3 DNA: TGCGCCAGCAGCGAGGGACTGACGAGAAATCAGCCCCAGCATTTT. This encodes CASSEGLTRNQPQHF. The gene calls are TRBV5-1 and TRBJ1-5; a weak D match, TRBD1 (5 bases). Trimming cost V 4 bases and J 4 bases, with 15 bases left between them. The CDR3 is made up of 15 amino acids. CDR1 is SGHRS and CDR2 is YFSETQ in the germline V gene.

V and J are TRBV7-7 and TRBJ2-1; 7 bases align to TRBD1. This CDR3 is 18 amino acids long. The ends lost 1 base at V and 5 bases at J; junction bases unmatched: 14. CDR1 SSHAT and CDR2 FNYEAQ come from the germline V gene (reference sequence). Here the CDR3 reads CASSLVPPDRAADNEQFF. The CDR3 region has the DNA TGTGCCAGCAGCTTAGTTCCCCCCGACAGGGCGGCGGACAATGAGCAGTTCTTC. Variable domain in full (rest from reference TRBV7-7 and TRBJ2-1): GAGVSQSPRYKVTKRGQDVTLRCDPISSHATLYWYQQALGQGPEFLTYFNYEAQPDKSGLPSDRFSAERPEGSISTLTIQRTEQRDSAMYRCASSLVPPDRAADNEQFFGPGTRLTVL.

The chain combines TRBV2 with TRBJ2-7; D is unresolved. This CDR3 is built from 13 residues. V was trimmed by 5 bases and J by 8 bases, leaving 16 bases between them. Germline lookup yields CDR1 SNHLY and CDR2 FYNNEI. CDR3 in DNA: TGTGCCAGCAGTTCTCCAGGTAAAGAAAAGCAGTACTTC. Translation gives CASSSPGKEKQYF.

This chain links TRBV5-4 with TRBJ1-2, with 9 bases matching TRBD1. Germline V CDR1 and CDR2: SGHNT, YYREEE (reference sequence). Losses at the gene ends were 4 bases for V and 5 bases for J; bases not matched to a gene: 6. The CDR3 is 14 amino acids. The CDR3 sequence: CASSDRQGDYGYTF. CDR3 coding DNA: TGTGCCAGCAGCGACCGACAGGGGGATTATGGCTACACCTTC.

CDR3 sequence: CASSSLAGYGYTF. In DNA, the CDR3 is TGTGCCAGCAGTTCCCTAGCAGGATATGGCTACACCTTC. This chain connects TRBV6-5 to TRBJ1-2; no firm D call. Germline lookup yields CDR1 MNHEY and CDR2 SVGAGI. This CDR3 has 13 amino acids. The V end was cut by 4 bases, the J end by 5 bases, with 11 bases between.

The V call is TRBV2, the J call TRBJ2-3, with D possibly being TRBD1 (6 bases). The CDR3 covers 15 residues. Germline CDR1 and CDR2: SNHLY and FYNNEI. Deletions cut 2 bases from V and 2 bases from J, with 11 bases between. CDR3 nucleotides: TGTGCCAGCAGTGAATATGGACAGACCACAGATACGCAGTATTTT. Translating it yields CASSEYGQTTDTQYF.

V usage is TRBV7-2 and J usage is TRBJ1-4, with 9 bases aligning to TRBD1. Trimming took 6 bases from V and 9 from J; bases not matched to a gene: 14. This CDR3 is built from 16 residues. Germline loops: CDR1 SGHTA, CDR2 FQGNSA. This CDR3 reads CASRLTTGTGQKKLFF. The CDR3 DNA is TGTGCCAGCAGATTAACCACCGGGACAGGGCAAAAAAAACTGTTTTTT. Supplemented by reference TRBV7-2 and TRBJ1-4, the full variable domain reads GAGVSQSPSNKVTEKGKDVELRCDPISGHTALYWYRQSLGQGLEFLIYFQGNSAPDKSGLPSDRFSAERTGGSVSTLTIQRTQQEDSAVYLCASRLTTGTGQKKLFFGSGTQLSVL.

The gene calls are TRBV7-9 and TRBJ2-1; 7 bases line up with TRBD2. The CDR3 consists of 14 residues. CDR1 and CDR2 (germline): SEHNR, FQNEAQ (reference sequence). Trimming cost V 1 base and J 3 bases; bases outside gene matches: 0. DNA for the CDR3: TGTGCCAGCAGCTTAGGGGACTACTACAATGAGCAGTTCTTC. It specifies CASSLGDYYNEQFF.

This sequence joins TRBV7-3 and TRBJ2-1; D ambiguous. V lost 3 bases to trimming and J lost 2 bases, with 17 bases between them. This CDR3 contains 17 residues. Germline V gives CDR1 SGHTA, CDR2 FQGTGA. The CDR3 DNA sequence: TGTGCCAGCAGCTTGGTCGTTGTTCCAGGCCCCTACAATGAGCAGTTCTTC. Translated: CASSLVVVPGPYNEQFF.

V usage is TRBV15 and J usage is TRBJ2-5; 8 bases fit TRBD1. This CDR3 contains 15 residues. The germline V gene has CDR1 LNHNV and CDR2 YYDKDF (reference sequence). V lost 5 bases and J lost 4; bases outside the gene matches: 9. The DNA of the CDR3 is TGTGCCACCAGCGACAGGGGCCCATTCTCAGAGACCCAGTACTTC. Translation gives CATSDRGPFSETQYF.